A single sample gave rise to the 3 T cell receptor beta chains below, sequenced in a study of blood T cell repertoires in COVID-19 (dated by TCRdb to between 2020 and 2021). Libraries were made using the immunoSEQ multiplex PCR assay. Not all clones reach the TCRdb copy of this immuneACCESS table, which keeps in-frame sequences only. Checked studies attribute under half of the gap to unresolved V genes and leave the rest unexplained. The sample has 130,000 or so clones on record, around 88% of them singletons. Roughly 1.4% of the sample belongs to the ten largest clones. Sequences were obtained from peripheral blood. The receptors were sampled from a woman in her fifties or sixties with acute or convalescent COVID-19.

This clone was recorded only once. V is TRBV27 and J is TRBJ1-3, with 9 bases aligning to TRBD1. The germline V gene has CDR1 MNHEY and CDR2 SMNVEV (reference sequence). The CDR3 is made up of 15 amino acids. Losses at the gene ends were 6 bases for V and 2 bases for J; bases not matched to a gene: 5. The DNA for the CDR3 is TGTGCCAGCAGACAGGGGGCTTTCGCTGGAAACACCATATATTTT. Its translation: CASRQGAFAGNTIYF.

The chain uses TRBV18 and TRBJ2-5, with 8 bases identical to TRBD1. Germline CDR1 is KGHSH and CDR2 is LQKENI. The CDR3 is made up of 15 amino acids. Unmatched junction bases numbered 7, after V lost 3 bases and J lost 4 bases. CDR3 sequence reads: CASSPPGGARETQYF. As DNA, the CDR3 is TGTGCCAGCTCACCCCCAGGGGGCGCGCGAGAGACCCAGTACTTC.

The chain recombines TRBV11-3 with TRBJ2-3, with D possibly matching TRBD1 (5 bases). CDR1 and CDR2 (germline): SGHNT, YENEEA. The V end was cut by 2 bases, the J end by 0 bases, with 9 bases between. The CDR3 length is 15 residues. The CDR3 spells CASSLTGTSTDTQYF. DNA for the CDR3: TGTGCCAGCAGCTTAACAGGTACTAGCACAGATACGCAGTATTTT.